What follows are 13 T cell receptor beta chains derived from one specimen sequenced in a study of OX40 agonist ivuxolimab in advanced cancers. Libraries were prepared through the immunoSEQ multiplex PCR assay. This immuneACCESS table, as held by TCRdb, lists in-frame sequences with V and J called but not all clones. Of the missing ones, under half trace to an unresolved V gene in checked studies; the others have no known cause. Present in this sample are over 25,000 clones, roughly 80% of which were seen just once. About 20% of the sample rests with the top ten. The sequencing used CD4+ or CD8+ T cells sorted from blood, collected in a trial of the OX40 agonist ivuxolimab. All receptors derive from an adult with an advanced solid tumor such as melanoma, head and neck, liver or kidney cancer.

The chain has TRBV27 and TRBJ2-2, with D tentatively TRBD2 (5 bases). V lost 6 bases, J lost 3 bases, and 11 bases lay in between. This CDR3 contains 14 residues. The germline V gene encodes CDR1 MNHEY and CDR2 SMNVEV (reference sequence). The CDR3 sequence is CASRPLGDTGELFF. The CDR3 DNA reads as TGTGCCAGCAGACCCCTCGGGGACACCGGGGAGCTGTTTTTT.

The rearrangement uses TRBV6-5 and TRBJ2-5, with D perhaps TRBD2 (5 bases). The germline gives CDR1 MNHEY, CDR2 SVGAGI. CDR3 length: 14 residues. Trimming left V 2 bases short and J 4 bases short, with 11 bases between. The CDR3, as DNA: TGTGCCAGCAGTTACGGCTCCGGAGGAGAGACCCAGTACTTC. Its protein product is CASSYGSGGETQYF.

This clone was recorded once. The chain links TRBV4-1 to TRBJ2-7; 9 bases map to TRBD1. The trim removed 2 bases at V and 3 bases at J, leaving 5 bases unmatched. The CDR3 extends over 15 amino acids. Germline-derived CDR1 and CDR2 are MGHRA and YSYEKL. CDR3 in DNA: TGCGCCAGCAGCCAAACCGGGACAGGGTTCTACGAGCAGTACTTC. It translates to CASSQTGTGFYEQYF.

The chain couples TRBV9 to TRBJ2-4; a possible D gene is TRBD1 (6 bases). Germline lookup yields CDR1 SGDLS and CDR2 YYNGEE. V lost 4 bases to trimming and J lost 6 bases, with 8 bases between them. This CDR3 region has 12 residues. The CDR3 sequence is CASSPQGNIQYF. DNA for the CDR3: TGTGCCAGCAGCCCACAGGGAAACATTCAGTACTTC.

The count of this clone is one. The chain joins TRBV6-1 to TRBJ2-1, with D unresolved. The V gene's germline CDR1 is MNHNS and CDR2 SASEGT. The CDR3 extends over 15 amino acids. V was clipped by 4 bases and J by 0 bases, with 10 bases between them. The CDR3 protein is CASSADPSSYNEQFF. In nucleotides, the CDR3 is TGTGCCAGCAGTGCCGACCCGAGCTCCTACAATGAGCAGTTCTTC.

The rearrangement links TRBV19 to TRBJ2-7, with 9 bases aligning to TRBD1. Germline V gene sequence: CDR1 LNHDA, CDR2 SQIVND (reference sequence). This CDR3 is built from 14 residues. V trimming: 5 bases; J trimming: 2 bases; junction bases outside the gene matches: 4. The CDR3 loop reads CASSPGTGPYEQYF. The CDR3 DNA sequence: TGTGCCAGTAGTCCCGGGACAGGGCCCTACGAGCAGTACTTC. Complete variable domain (other parts from reference TRBV19 and TRBJ2-7): DGGITQSPKYLFRKEGQNVTLSCEQNLNHDAMYWYRQDPGQGLRLIYYSQIVNDFQKGDIAEGYSVSREKKESFPLTVTSAQKNPTAFYLCASSPGTGPYEQYFGPGTRLTVT.

Note on this clone: Other DNA sequences in the same sample also yield this CDR3. J is TRBJ2-2 and V is TRBV11-2, with D maybe TRBD1 (6 bases). The V end was cut by 5 bases, the J end by 1 base, with 8 bases between. Germline CDR1 SGHAT, CDR2 FQNNGV. The CDR3 is 14 amino acids. The chain's CDR3 is CASSRRGNTGELFF. Here the CDR3 DNA reads TGTGCCAGCAGCCGCAGGGGGAACACCGGGGAGCTGTTTTTT.

V gene TRBV4-1 combines with J gene TRBJ1-4; D is uncertain. The CDR3 has 13 residues. V gave up 0 bases and J gave up 7 bases, with 6 bases separating them. Looked up from germline, CDR1 is MGHRA and CDR2 is YSYEKL. CDR3 DNA sequence: TGCGCCAGCAGCCAAGAGAGCCTTGAAAAACTGTTTTTT. This translates into CASSQESLEKLFF.

The chain carries TRBV11-2 and TRBJ2-7; no reliable D call. The V gene's germline CDR1 is SGHAT and CDR2 FQNNGV. The CDR3 runs to 14 residues. V lost 1 base, J lost 3 bases, and 10 bases lay in between. CDR3 DNA: TGTGCCAGCAGCTTAGGGCCGAGTATCTACGAGCAGTACTTC. Amino acids: CASSLGPSIYEQYF.

The V and J genes are TRBV21-1 and TRBJ2-6; the table calls TRBD2, which could not be checked here. TRBV21-1 has pseudogene status. This CDR3 comprises 15 residues. The CDR3 sequence: CASPRGYTGANVLTF. The CDR3 DNA reads as TGTGCCAGCCCTCGCGGGTACACTGGGGCCAACGTCCTGACTTTC.

The chain is built from TRBV6-1 and TRBJ2-7; the D gene is possibly TRBD1 (6 bases). The CDR3 has 12 amino acids. Trimming took off 7 bases at V and 6 bases at J, with 13 bases between the two ends. Germline CDR1 and CDR2: MNHNS and SASEGT. CDR3 loop: CASILVGGEQYF. DNA of the CDR3: TGTGCCAGCATTCTTGTAGGGGGCGAGCAGTACTTC.

The V call is TRBV5-4, the J call TRBJ2-2; D gene uncertain. The CDR3 totals 13 residues. Germline V gene sequence: CDR1 SGHNT, CDR2 YYREEE (reference sequence). The ends were cut back, 5 bases at V and 3 bases at J, with 8 bases in the middle. The CDR3 here is CASSWGDTGELFF. The CDR3 region has the DNA TGTGCCAGCAGTTGGGGTGACACCGGGGAGCTGTTTTTT.

On this clone: The same CDR3 can be traced to other DNA sequences in this sample. The rearrangement links TRBV5-1 to TRBJ2-7, with D uncertain. Germline V gene sequence: CDR1 SGHRS, CDR2 YFSETQ. V was shortened by 0 bases and J by 0 bases, with 10 bases between the two germline ends. CDR3 length: 15 residues. CDR3 residues: CASSLAGGSSYEQYF. CDR3 nucleotide sequence: TGCGCCAGCAGCTTGGCTGGCGGAAGCTCCTACGAGCAGTACTTC.